This T cell receptor beta chain emerged from a study of regulatory dendritic cells for organ transplantation. Profiled with immunoSEQ multiplex PCR; TCRdb holds only in-frame clones, not every one. The sample lists tens of thousands of clones; 65% to 90% were seen once. CFSE-labeled sorted T cells met regulatory or mature dendritic cells for approximately 5 days. Germline CDR1 reads SNHLY; CDR2 reads FYNNEI. CDR3 length: 19 amino acids. Trimming stripped 2 bases from V and 0 bases from J, with 20 bases between. On this clone itself: Its antigen remains unknown.

This TCR was recovered from a human donor in good health. Sequencing was done on a sample of naive CD4+ T cells from blood cultured with dendritic cells. The subset denotes: CD45RA+ naive T cells. This chain links TRBV2 with TRBJ1-5, with D unresolved. CDR3 amino acids: CASSERHSLLRDSNQPQHF. In DNA, the CDR3 is TGTGCCAGCAGTGAAAGGCACAGCCTACTAAGGGATAGCAATCAGCCCCAGCATTTT.